The 29 T cell receptor beta chains listed next were all sequenced from one sample in a study of siplizumab effects on memory and regulatory T cells (dated by TCRdb to the late 2010s). The library was made by the immunoSEQ multiplex PCR assay. TCRdb took this table from immuneACCESS and kept in-frame rearrangements with V and J called. Such tables lack part of the clones; where checked against another copy, unresolved V genes explain under half of the gap, and the rest is unexplained. The sample yields around 100,000 clones; 94% were counted once. The ten largest clonotypes hold 1% to 1.5% of the sample. The material sequenced was non-Treg CD4+ T cells sorted from blood. The cell subset or site label, read with the paper, signifies: FACS-sorted unstimulated CD4+ non-regulatory T cells. The receptors come from a human donor in good health.

The V and J genes are TRBV21-1 and TRBJ2-1; no check of the table's D call, TRBD1, against the DNA was made. TRBV21-1 is termed a pseudogene. The CDR3 is 15 residues long. In DNA, the CDR3 is TGTGCCAGCAGACCCCAGGGACAGGGAGGAGATCGGCAGTTCTTC. Translated, it gives CASRPQGQGGDRQFF.

The chain combines TRBV15 with TRBJ2-1; 11 positions match TRBD2. This CDR3 has 16 amino acids. Germline CDR1 and CDR2: LNHNV and YYDKDF (reference sequence). The V segment lost 3 bases and the J segment 3 bases; nucleotides outside the gene matches: 4. For the CDR3, the DNA is TGTGCCACCAGCAGGGGGACTAGCGGTCGCTACAATGAGCAGTTCTTC. Protein sequence: CATSRGTSGRYNEQFF. Full variable domain (rest looked up from reference TRBV15 and TRBJ2-1): DAMVIQNPRYQVTQFGKPVTLSCSQTLNHNVMYWYQQKSSQAPKLLFHYYDKDFNNEADTPDNFQSRRPNTSFCFLDIRSPGLGDTAMYLCATSRGTSGRYNEQFFGPGTRLTVL.

Here the CDR3 DNA reads TGTGCCAGCAACAGGGGGAACACCGGGGAGCTGTTTTTT. Translation: CASNRGNTGELFF. The chain recombines TRBV6-1 with TRBJ2-2, with 7 bases fitting TRBD1. V trimming: 7 bases; J trimming: 1 base; junction bases outside the gene matches: 0. The germline V gene has CDR1 MNHNS and CDR2 SASEGT. The CDR3 consists of 13 residues.

CDR3 in amino acids: CASSLEADTGELFF. CDR3 in DNA: TGTGCCAGCAGTTTGGAGGCAGACACCGGGGAGCTGTTTTTT. The chain has TRBV28 and TRBJ2-2, with D maybe TRBD2 (5 bases). V lost 3 bases, J lost 3 bases, and 8 bases lay in between. CDR3 length: 14 amino acids. Per the germline V gene, CDR1 is MDHEN and CDR2 is SYDVKM. Full variable domain (remainder filled in from reference TRBV28 and TRBJ2-2): DVKVTQSSRYLVKRTGEKVFLECVQDMDHENMFWYRQDPGLGLRLIYFSYDVKMKEKGDIPEGYSVSREKKERFSLILESASTNQTSMYLCASSLEADTGELFFGEGSRLTVL.

This clone was seen a single time. The gene calls are TRBV29-1 and TRBJ2-7; a possible D gene is TRBD1 (6 bases). The V end was cut by 0 bases, the J end by 4 bases, with 16 bases between. This CDR3 contains 15 residues. Germline V CDR1 and CDR2: SQVTM, ANQGSEA. CDR3 amino acids: CSVEEGTFGEYEQYF. The CDR3, as DNA: TGCAGCGTTGAAGAGGGGACATTTGGGGAGTACGAGCAGTACTTC.

V is TRBV20-1 and J is TRBJ1-1; D remains unclear. This CDR3 comprises 11 residues. Trimming stripped 3 bases from V and 8 bases from J, with 10 bases between. Per the germline V gene, CDR1 is DFQATT and CDR2 is SNEGSKA (reference sequence). CDR3 loop: CSASNNREAFF. CDR3 coding DNA: TGCAGTGCTAGTAATAACAGAGAAGCTTTCTTT.

CDR3 coding DNA: TGCGCCAGCAGCTTGGGGGGGACAGAGCGTGAGCAGTTCTTC. This encodes CASSLGGTEREQFF. The gene calls are TRBV5-1 and TRBJ2-1, with 7 bases matching TRBD1. The CDR3 has 14 residues. V was pared by 0 bases and J by 9 bases, with 6 bases of the junction left unmatched. Germline V lookup: CDR1 SGHRS, CDR2 YFSETQ.

The chain links TRBV7-3 to TRBJ2-1; TRBD2 matches at 14 bases. The germline gives CDR1 SGHTA, CDR2 FQGTGA. V lost 6 bases and J lost 6; bases outside the gene matches: 4. This CDR3 has 15 residues. CDR3 sequence: CASSRLAGGVNEQFF. CDR3 DNA: TGTGCCAGCAGTCGACTAGCGGGAGGGGTCAATGAGCAGTTCTTC.

The chain carries TRBV13 and TRBJ1-3; no firm D call. V lost 1 base and J 1 base, leaving 8 bases between the germline ends. Germline loops: CDR1 PRHDT, CDR2 FYEKMQ (reference sequence). The CDR3 runs to 15 residues. In DNA, the CDR3 is TGTGCCAGCAGCTTAGACCGGGGTTCTGGAAACACCATATATTTT. It specifies CASSLDRGSGNTIYF.

The chain recombines TRBV6-5 with TRBJ2-7; TRBD2 aligns across 9 bases. The CDR3 contains 15 residues. The trim removed 6 bases at V and 0 bases at J, leaving 6 bases unmatched. Germline loops: CDR1 MNHEY, CDR2 SVGAGI. The CDR3 spells CASRRGLASSYEQYF. The CDR3 DNA sequence: TGTGCCAGCAGACGCGGACTAGCGAGCTCCTACGAGCAGTACTTC.

The chain employs TRBV6-5 and TRBJ2-3, with 8 bases that match TRBD2. The V segment lost 2 bases and the J segment 5 bases; nucleotides outside the gene matches: 9. The CDR3 totals 16 residues. Germline loops: CDR1 MNHEY, CDR2 SVGAGI. The CDR3 DNA reads TGTGCCAGCAGTTACAGTAGCGGGACCGGGGGAGATACGCAGTATTTT. It encodes CASSYSSGTGGDTQYF.

This clone was detected only a few times. This chain links TRBV2 with TRBJ1-5, with 10 bases fitting TRBD1. V was clipped by 7 bases and J by 7 bases; unmatched bases: 10. This CDR3 contains 15 residues. The germline V gene has CDR1 SNHLY and CDR2 FYNNEI. The CDR3 loop reads CASTTDRGQRQPQHF. The CDR3 bases are TGTGCCAGCACCACCGACAGGGGGCAAAGACAGCCCCAGCATTTT.

V is TRBV6-5 and J is TRBJ2-7; 10 bases align to TRBD1. CDR1 is MNHEY, CDR2 SVGAGI, per germline. The CDR3 is made up of 14 amino acids. J lost 0 bases, V lost 7 bases, and 3 bases had no gene match. The CDR3 nucleotides are TGTGCCAGCACCAGGGACAGGGGCTCCTACGAGCAGTACTTC. Encoded protein: CASTRDRGSYEQYF.

V and J are TRBV19 and TRBJ2-2, with 16 nucleotides matching TRBD2. The germline CDR1 and CDR2 sequences are LNHDA and SQIVND (reference sequence). This CDR3 is 18 amino acids long. V gave up 4 bases and J gave up 5 bases; unmatched junction bases: 7. The CDR3 nucleotides read TGTGCCAGTAGTACGGGACTAGCGGGAGGGTGGGGAACCGGGGAGCTGTTTTTT. It translates to CASSTGLAGGWGTGELFF. Together with reference TRBV19 and TRBJ2-2, the CDR3 gives the full variable domain: DGGITQSPKYLFRKEGQNVTLSCEQNLNHDAMYWYRQDPGQGLRLIYYSQIVNDFQKGDIAEGYSVSREKKESFPLTVTSAQKNPTAFYLCASSTGLAGGWGTGELFFGEGSRLTVL.

The chain carries TRBV7-3 and TRBJ1-1, with 9 bases that match TRBD1. This CDR3 comprises 14 residues. J lost 1 base, V lost 5 bases, and 2 bases had no gene match. Germline V gene lookup returns CDR1 SGHTA and CDR2 FQGTGA. CDR3 loop: CASSEDRGNTEAFF. The CDR3 DNA reads TGTGCCAGCAGCGAGGACAGGGGGAACACTGAAGCTTTCTTT. Drawing the rest from reference TRBV7-3 and TRBJ1-1, the complete variable domain is GAGVSQTPSNKVTEKGKYVELRCDPISGHTALYWYRQSLGQGPEFLIYFQGTGAADDSGLPNDRFFAVRPEGSVSTLKIQRTERGDSAVYLCASSEDRGNTEAFFGQGTRLTVV.

This clone was detected only once. The chain links TRBV5-1 to TRBJ2-1; D is tentatively TRBD1 or TRBD2 (5 bases each). Germline V gives CDR1 SGHRS, CDR2 YFSETQ. The CDR3 is made up of 17 amino acids. Trimming took 4 bases from V and 3 from J, leaving 20 bases between them. The CDR3 bases are TGCGCCAGCAGCCCAGTCATTACCCGGGGCCTCTACAATGAGCAGTTCTTC. This gives the protein CASSPVITRGLYNEQFF.

This sequence joins TRBV5-1 and TRBJ1-1; 8 positions agree with TRBD1. This CDR3 is built from 14 residues. From germline, CDR1 is SGHRS and CDR2 YFSETQ. The V and J ends lost 4 bases and 1 base, in that order; junction bases with no gene match: 3. CDR3 protein: CASSKDRGNTEAFF. In DNA form, the CDR3 reads TGCGCCAGCAGCAAAGACAGGGGGAACACTGAAGCTTTCTTT.

The chain has TRBV11-2 and TRBJ2-2; perhaps TRBD2 as D (5 bases). Germline CDR1 SGHAT, CDR2 FQNNGV. V dropped 3 bases and J dropped 5 bases, with 10 bases sitting between them. The CDR3 runs 14 residues. The CDR3 loop is CASSLVRATGELFF. Here the CDR3 DNA reads TGTGCCAGCAGCTTGGTGAGGGCTACCGGGGAGCTGTTTTTT.

This chain links TRBV5-6 with TRBJ2-5, with TRBD2 matching over 8 bases. V lost 2 bases, J lost 4 bases, and 10 bases stayed unmatched. The germline gives CDR1 SGHDT, CDR2 YYEEEE. There are 16 residues in the CDR3. CDR3 amino acids: CASSLTPSGGGETQYF. The CDR3 nucleotides read TGTGCCAGCAGCTTAACCCCCAGCGGGGGCGGAGAGACCCAGTACTTC.

The chain employs TRBV7-9 and TRBJ2-7, with 9 nucleotides matching TRBD1. Germline V gives CDR1 SEHNR, CDR2 FQNEAQ (reference sequence). The CDR3 consists of 17 residues. V trimming: 1 base; J trimming: 3 bases; junction bases outside the gene matches: 10. The CDR3 region has the DNA TGTGCCAGCAGCTTAGACGGCGGGACAGGGTATAACTACGAGCAGTACTTC. Translated: CASSLDGGTGYNYEQYF.

The chain joins TRBV28 to TRBJ1-2; D gene unclear. Per the germline V gene, CDR1 is MDHEN and CDR2 is SYDVKM. V lost 3 bases, J lost 8 bases, and 10 bases lay in between. The CDR3 totals 12 residues. CDR3 in DNA: TGTGCCAGCAGTTTGTGGGAGGAAGGCTACACCTTC. Translated: CASSLWEEGYTF.

The V gene is TRBV28, the J gene TRBJ1-5, with D perhaps TRBD1 (6 bases). The CDR3 runs to 16 residues. Germline V gene data show CDR1 as MDHEN and CDR2 as SYDVKM. The V end lost 2 bases, the J end lost 3 bases, and 14 bases lay between the germline ends. The DNA of the CDR3 is TGTGCCAGCAGTTTAGAGGGGGACTTATCCAATCAGCCCCAGCATTTT. Residues: CASSLEGDLSNQPQHF. The full variable domain, completed using reference TRBV28 and TRBJ1-5, is DVKVTQSSRYLVKRTGEKVFLECVQDMDHENMFWYRQDPGLGLRLIYFSYDVKMKEKGDIPEGYSVSREKKERFSLILESASTNQTSMYLCASSLEGDLSNQPQHFGDGTRLSIL.

The chain links TRBV15 to TRBJ2-7; no definite D call. The germline V gene encodes CDR1 LNHNV and CDR2 YYDKDF (reference sequence). V was clipped by 0 bases and J by 4 bases, with 7 bases between them. The CDR3 contains 13 residues. CDR3 amino acids: CATSRDYGYEQYF. CDR3 DNA: TGTGCCACCAGCAGAGATTACGGTTACGAGCAGTACTTC.

The chain recombines TRBV19 with TRBJ2-1, with 9 bases matching TRBD2. V lost 3 bases, J lost 6 bases, and 6 bases stayed unmatched. Germline-derived CDR1 and CDR2 are LNHDA and SQIVND (reference sequence). The CDR3 is 15 amino acids. The CDR3 protein is CASSMVREGRNEQFF. The CDR3, as DNA: TGTGCCAGTAGTATGGTGCGGGAGGGCCGCAATGAGCAGTTCTTC.

The V call is TRBV7-3, the J call TRBJ1-1; the D gene is possibly TRBD1 (5 bases). Germline values: CDR1 SGHTA, CDR2 FQGTGA. V dropped 5 bases and J dropped 2 bases, with 15 bases sitting between them. The CDR3 contains 15 residues. Written as DNA, the CDR3 is TGTGCCAGCAGCCTAGTTACGACAGTAAACACTGAAGCTTTCTTT. Its translation: CASSLVTTVNTEAFF.

The chain joins TRBV7-8 to TRBJ1-1, with 9 bases that match TRBD1. CDR1 is SGHVS, CDR2 FQNEAQ, per germline. CDR3 length equals 14 residues. V was pared by 4 bases and J by 8 bases, with 8 bases of the junction left unmatched. The CDR3 DNA follows: TGTGCCAGCAGCTCCTTACAGGGGGCTGGGGAAGCTTTCTTT. Its protein is CASSSLQGAGEAFF.

The V gene is TRBV27, the J gene TRBJ2-3, with D possibly TRBD1 on 5 matching bases. CDR1 MNHEY and CDR2 SMNVEV come from the germline V gene (reference sequence). Trimming stripped 4 bases from V and 7 bases from J, with 9 bases between. The CDR3 runs to 12 residues. CDR3 sequence reads: CASSSTVYTQYF. The CDR3 DNA is TGTGCCAGCAGTTCGACAGTATATACGCAGTATTTT.

V usage is TRBV5-5 and J usage is TRBJ2-1, with 7 bases aligning to TRBD1. Germline V gene lookup returns CDR1 SGHKS and CDR2 YYEKEE (reference sequence). After removal of 4 bases from V and 0 bases from J, the junction contained 4 bases not matched to a gene. The CDR3 totals 15 residues. The CDR3 here is CASSLRDSSYNEQFF. In DNA form, the CDR3 reads TGTGCCAGCAGCCTCCGGGACAGCTCCTACAATGAGCAGTTCTTC.

The chain recombines TRBV11-3 with TRBJ2-1, with D uncertain. The V gene lost 5 bases and the J gene lost 8 bases, with 10 bases spanning the gap. Per the germline V gene, CDR1 is SGHNT and CDR2 is YENEEA. The CDR3 has 12 amino acids. This CDR3 is CASSPEGDEQFF. The DNA for the CDR3 is TGTGCCAGCAGCCCCGAAGGCGATGAGCAGTTCTTC.